This TCR beta chain is drawn from a study of identical twins. cDNA carried unique molecular identifiers, and a universal primer site was added by template switching. TCRdb recomputed calls from the 5' RACE reads with MiXCR, one row per CDR3 protein. The repertoire consists of about 210,000 distinct CDR3 sequences, with around 10% occurring once and the leading ten covering around 5%. This clonotype was seen only a few times. Its matching antigen is unknown. Study observations and caveats: Within beta out-of-frame sequences, the excess sharing observed between twins was weaker.

Trimming left V 3 bases short and J 7 bases short, with 12 bases between. This CDR3 contains 13 residues. Looked up from germline, CDR1 is DFQATT and CDR2 is SNEGSKA (reference sequence). The sequence derives from a young woman in good health. The material sequenced was memory (CD45RO+) T cells sorted from blood. This rearrangement joins TRBV20-1 to TRBJ1-4; maybe TRBD1 (6 bases). Here the CDR3 DNA reads TGCAGTGCTAGTAACAGGGCGAGTGAAAAACTGTTTTTT. It specifies CSASNRASEKLFF.